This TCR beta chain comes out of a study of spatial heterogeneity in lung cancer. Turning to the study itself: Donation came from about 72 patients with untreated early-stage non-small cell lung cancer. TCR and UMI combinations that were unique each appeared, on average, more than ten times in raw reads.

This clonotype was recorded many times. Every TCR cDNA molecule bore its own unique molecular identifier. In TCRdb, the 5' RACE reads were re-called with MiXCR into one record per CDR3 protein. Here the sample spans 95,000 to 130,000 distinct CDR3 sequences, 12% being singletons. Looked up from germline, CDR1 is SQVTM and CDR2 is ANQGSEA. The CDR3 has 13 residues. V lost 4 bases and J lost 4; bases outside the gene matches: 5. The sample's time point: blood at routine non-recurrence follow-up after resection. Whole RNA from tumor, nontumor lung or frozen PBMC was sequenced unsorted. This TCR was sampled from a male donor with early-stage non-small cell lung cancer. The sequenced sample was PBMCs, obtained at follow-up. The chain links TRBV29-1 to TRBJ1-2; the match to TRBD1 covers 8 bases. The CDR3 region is CSVVNRGGYGYTF. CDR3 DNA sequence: TGCAGCGTTGTGAACAGGGGGGGCTATGGCTACACCTTC. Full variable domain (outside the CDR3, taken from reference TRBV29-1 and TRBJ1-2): SAVISQKPSRDICQRGTSLTIQCQVDSQVTMMFWYRQQPGQSLTLIATANQGSEATYESGFVIDKFPISRPNLTFSTLTVSNMSPEDSSIYLCSVVNRGGYGYTFGSGTRLTVV.